A single TCR beta chain is shown here with its context. Its antigen is unidentified. Looked up from germline, CDR1 is KGHDR and CDR2 is SFDVKD. This CDR3 spans 14 amino acids. Trimming left V 4 bases short and J 3 bases short, with 11 bases between. The sample belongs to a study of T cell responses to AZD1222 COVID-19 vaccine. Overall study results and limits: Among those given AZD1222, only six were seropositive at baseline.

Only in-frame clones appear in the TCRdb table, and some are missing; sequencing was by immunoSEQ multiplex PCR. The repertoire includes about 190,000 clones, approximately 91% of them detected once, and 0.99% sits in the top ten. Sequenced here: peripheral blood, sampled on day 0 of AZD1222 vaccination. The receptor was isolated from an adult in good health. This rearrangement joins TRBV24-1 to TRBJ2-5, with a tentative D call TRBD1 (5 bases). The CDR3 loop is CATSEQGGKETQYF. CDR3 coding DNA: TGTGCCACCAGTGAGCAGGGCGGAAAAGAGACCCAGTACTTC.